This TCR beta chain emerged from a study of blood T cell repertoires in COVID-19. Study overall: The samples span acute and convalescent COVID-19 from the United States, Italy and Spain. T cells, B-cell-depleted T cells, or PBMCs supplied cDNA or gDNA.

The CDR3 has 14 amino acids. The V and J ends lost 2 bases and 8 bases, in that order; junction bases with no gene match: 6. The germline V gene has CDR1 MNHNS and CDR2 SASEGT. As originally analysed: From reference gene primer amplification, estimates of nucleated cell counts were derived. Sequenced by immunoSEQ multiplex PCR; TCRdb stores in-frame clones only, minus some. The D gene and trimming were derived from the DNA, and the V and J assignments and clone size from that table. The sample lists 130,000 to 150,000 clones, around 79% occurring once. This TCR derives from a man in his 60s with acute or convalescent COVID-19. The chain joins TRBV6-1 to TRBJ1-2; 9 nucleotides align to TRBD1. Sequencing used peripheral blood. CDR3 loop: CASSETGGTQGYTF. The CDR3 DNA sequence: TGTGCCAGCAGTGAAACAGGGGGCACACAGGGCTACACCTTC.